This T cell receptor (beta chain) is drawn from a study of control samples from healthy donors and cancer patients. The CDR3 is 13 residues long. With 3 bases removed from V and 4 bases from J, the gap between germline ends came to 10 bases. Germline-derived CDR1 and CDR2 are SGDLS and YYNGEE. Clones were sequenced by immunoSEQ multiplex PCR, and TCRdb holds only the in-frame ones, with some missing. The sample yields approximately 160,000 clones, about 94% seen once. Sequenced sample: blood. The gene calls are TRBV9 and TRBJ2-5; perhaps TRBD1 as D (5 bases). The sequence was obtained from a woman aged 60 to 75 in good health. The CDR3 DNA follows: TGTGCCAGCAGCGGAAGGGGTGGAGAGACCCAGTACTTC. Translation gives CASSGRGGETQYF.